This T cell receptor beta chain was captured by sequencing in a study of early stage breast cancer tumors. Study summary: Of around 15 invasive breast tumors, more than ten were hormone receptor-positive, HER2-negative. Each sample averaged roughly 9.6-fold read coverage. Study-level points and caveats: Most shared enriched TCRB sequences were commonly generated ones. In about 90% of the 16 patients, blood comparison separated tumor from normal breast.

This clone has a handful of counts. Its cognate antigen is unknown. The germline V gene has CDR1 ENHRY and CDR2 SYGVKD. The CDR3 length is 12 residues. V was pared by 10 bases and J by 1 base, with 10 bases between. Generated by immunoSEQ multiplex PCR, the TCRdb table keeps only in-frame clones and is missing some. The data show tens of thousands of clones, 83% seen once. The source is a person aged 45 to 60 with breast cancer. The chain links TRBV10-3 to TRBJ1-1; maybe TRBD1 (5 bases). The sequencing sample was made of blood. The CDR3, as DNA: TGTGCCACCGGGACGGAGAACACTGAAGCTTTCTTT. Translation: CATGTENTEAFF.